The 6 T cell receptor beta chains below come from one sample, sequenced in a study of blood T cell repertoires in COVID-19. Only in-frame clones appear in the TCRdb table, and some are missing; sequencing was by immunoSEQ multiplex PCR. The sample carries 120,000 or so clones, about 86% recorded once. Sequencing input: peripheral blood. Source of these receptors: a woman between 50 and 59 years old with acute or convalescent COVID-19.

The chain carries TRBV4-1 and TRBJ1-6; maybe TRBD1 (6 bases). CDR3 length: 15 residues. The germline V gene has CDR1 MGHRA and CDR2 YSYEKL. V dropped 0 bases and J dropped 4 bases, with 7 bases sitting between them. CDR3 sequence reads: CASSQDGQYNSPLHF. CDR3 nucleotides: TGCGCCAGCAGCCAAGACGGACAGTATAATTCACCCCTCCACTTT.

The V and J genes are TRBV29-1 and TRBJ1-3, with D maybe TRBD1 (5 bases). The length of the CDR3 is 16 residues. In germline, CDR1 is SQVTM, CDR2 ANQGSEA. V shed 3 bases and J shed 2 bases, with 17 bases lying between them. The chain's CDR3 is CSVEGAEAGPGNTIYF. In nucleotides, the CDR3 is TGCAGCGTTGAGGGTGCTGAGGCAGGGCCTGGAAACACCATATATTTT.

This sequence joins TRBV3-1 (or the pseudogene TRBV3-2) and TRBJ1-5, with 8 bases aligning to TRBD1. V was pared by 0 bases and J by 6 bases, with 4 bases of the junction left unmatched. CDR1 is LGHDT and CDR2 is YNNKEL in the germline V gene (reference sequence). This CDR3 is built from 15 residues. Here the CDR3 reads CASSQDGQGTQPQHF. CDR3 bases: TGTGCCAGCAGCCAAGACGGACAGGGAACTCAGCCCCAGCATTTT.

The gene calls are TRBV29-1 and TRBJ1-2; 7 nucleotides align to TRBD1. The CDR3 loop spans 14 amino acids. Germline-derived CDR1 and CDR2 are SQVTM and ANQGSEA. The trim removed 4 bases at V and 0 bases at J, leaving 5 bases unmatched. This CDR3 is CSVAGQATNYGYTF. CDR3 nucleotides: TGCAGCGTTGCCGGACAGGCCACTAACTATGGCTACACCTTC.

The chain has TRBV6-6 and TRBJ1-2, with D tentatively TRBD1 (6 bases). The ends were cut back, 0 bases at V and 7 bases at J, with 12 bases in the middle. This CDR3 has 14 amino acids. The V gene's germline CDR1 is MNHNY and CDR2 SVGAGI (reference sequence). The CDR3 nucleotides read TGTGCCAGCAGTTACTCACGGGACACATTTGGCTACACCTTC. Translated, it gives CASSYSRDTFGYTF.

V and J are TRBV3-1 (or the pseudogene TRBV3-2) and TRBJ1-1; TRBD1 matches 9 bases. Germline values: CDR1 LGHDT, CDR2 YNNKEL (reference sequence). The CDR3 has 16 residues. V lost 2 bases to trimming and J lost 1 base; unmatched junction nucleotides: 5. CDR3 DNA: TGTGCCAGCAGCCAAAGGGGGACAGGGTCGAACACTGAAGCTTTCTTT. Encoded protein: CASSQRGTGSNTEAFF.